These T cell receptor beta chains were read from a single sample in a study of CD8+ T cells in alopecia areata. Produced via immunoSEQ multiplex PCR; TCRdb's table is partial and in-frame only. The sample lists about 82,000 clones, just over 50% occurring once. Material: NKG2D-high CD8+ T cells sorted from blood. These receptors were taken from a human donor with alopecia areata. The CDR3 runs from the conserved cysteine through the conserved F or W. The order of the fields is CDR3 protein, CDR3 DNA, D gene, clone size, CDR3 length, J gene, V gene. The D gene is left open where the match is weak. The size of a clone is reported for some rows only, either as once, few or many, or as a class for expanded clones.

CDR3aa: CASGLGKGAGQPQHF; CDR3nt: TGTGCTAGTGGTTTAGGCAAAGGGGCCGGGCAGCCCCAGCATTTT; d_gene: -; abundance: -; len: 15; j_gene: TRBJ1-5; v_gene: TRBV12-5
CDR3aa: CASSSGQRAEAFF; CDR3nt: TGTGCCAGCAGCTCAGGACAGCGCGCTGAAGCTTTCTTT; d_gene: -; abundance: -; len: 13; j_gene: TRBJ1-1; v_gene: TRBV28
CDR3aa: CASSPGSADSQETQYF; CDR3nt: TGTGCCAGCAGCCCTGGGTCAGCGGATAGCCAAGAGACCCAGTACTTC; d_gene: -; abundance: few; len: 16; j_gene: TRBJ2-5; v_gene: TRBV11-2
CDR3aa: CASSESVAVNTEAFF; CDR3nt: TGTGCCAGCAGTGAATCAGTTGCGGTGAACACTGAAGCTTTCTTT; d_gene: -; abundance: few; len: 15; j_gene: TRBJ1-1; v_gene: TRBV25-1
CDR3aa: CASSFQAYYGYTF; CDR3nt: TGTGCCAGCAGTTTTCAGGCATACTATGGCTACACCTTC; d_gene: -; abundance: -; len: 13; j_gene: TRBJ1-2; v_gene: TRBV28
CDR3aa: CASSTRGYEQYF; CDR3nt: TGTGCCAGCTCAACCCGGGGGTACGAGCAGTACTTC; d_gene: -; abundance: -; len: 12; j_gene: TRBJ2-7; v_gene: TRBV27
CDR3aa: CASSPLLGRETQYF; CDR3nt: TGTGCCAGCAGTCCCCTCCTGGGGCGGGAGACCCAGTACTTC; d_gene: -; abundance: -; len: 14; j_gene: TRBJ2-5; v_gene: TRBV27
CDR3aa: CASSQDLWTLRTEAFF; CDR3nt: TGCGCCAGCAGCCAAGATTTGTGGACACTGAGGACTGAAGCTTTCTTT; d_gene: -; abundance: once; len: 16; j_gene: TRBJ1-1; v_gene: TRBV4-3
CDR3aa: CAWSFIVTDTQYF; CDR3nt: TGTGCCTGGAGTTTCATCGTTACAGATACGCAGTATTTT; d_gene: -; abundance: -; len: 13; j_gene: TRBJ2-3; v_gene: TRBV30
CDR3aa: CASSVDSSRDF; CDR3nt: TGTGCCAGCTCGGTCGACAGCTCCAGGGACTTC; d_gene: -; abundance: -; len: 11; j_gene: TRBJ2-7; v_gene: TRBV18
CDR3aa: CASSVGGKGYTF; CDR3nt: TGTGCCAGCAGCGTTGGGGGAAAGGGCTACACCTTC; d_gene: -; abundance: -; len: 12; j_gene: TRBJ1-2; v_gene: TRBV9
CDR3aa: CASSFALGNYGYTF; CDR3nt: TGTGCCAGCAGTTTTGCGTTAGGGAACTATGGCTACACCTTC; d_gene: -; abundance: few; len: 14; j_gene: TRBJ1-2; v_gene: TRBV27
CDR3aa: CASSPPQVSYEQYF; CDR3nt: TGTGCCAGCAGCCCCCCGCAGGTTTCCTACGAGCAGTACTTC; d_gene: -; abundance: -; len: 14; j_gene: TRBJ2-7; v_gene: TRBV7-9
CDR3aa: CASSLATGVDGYTF; CDR3nt: TGTGCCAGCAGCTTGGCCACCGGGGTTGATGGCTACACCTTC; d_gene: -; abundance: once; len: 14; j_gene: TRBJ1-2; v_gene: TRBV5-6
CDR3aa: CASSLEGRMAFF; CDR3nt: TGCGCCAGCAGCTTGGAGGGCAGGATGGCTTTCTTT; d_gene: -; abundance: -; len: 12; j_gene: TRBJ1-1; v_gene: TRBV5-1
CDR3aa: CASSTGRSSYEQYF; CDR3nt: TGTGCCAGCAGTACGGGACGGAGCTCCTACGAGCAGTACTTC; d_gene: -; abundance: once; len: 14; j_gene: TRBJ2-7; v_gene: TRBV6-5
CDR3aa: CASSFHPGGVNTEAFF; CDR3nt: TGTGCCAGTAGTTTCCACCCCGGAGGGGTGAACACTGAAGCTTTCTTT; d_gene: -; abundance: -; len: 16; j_gene: TRBJ1-1; v_gene: TRBV19
CDR3aa: CSVASSGGFPDTQYF; CDR3nt: TGCAGCGTTGCGTCTAGCGGGGGGTTCCCAGATACGCAGTATTTT; d_gene: TRBD2; abundance: -; len: 15; j_gene: TRBJ2-3; v_gene: TRBV29-1
CDR3aa: CASSPDSYEQYF; CDR3nt: TGTGCCAGCAGCCCCGATTCCTACGAGCAGTACTTC; d_gene: -; abundance: -; len: 12; j_gene: TRBJ2-7; v_gene: TRBV13
CDR3aa: CASSGGHEQYF; CDR3nt: TGTGCCAGCAGCGGGGGGCACGAGCAGTACTTC; d_gene: -; abundance: -; len: 11; j_gene: TRBJ2-7; v_gene: TRBV6-5
CDR3aa: CSVFWVTGELFF; CDR3nt: TGCAGCGTCTTCTGGGTTACCGGGGAGCTGTTTTTT; d_gene: -; abundance: -; len: 12; j_gene: TRBJ2-2; v_gene: TRBV29-1
CDR3aa: CASGDSANSPLHF; CDR3nt: TGTGCTAGTGGGGACAGCGCCAATTCACCCCTCCACTTT; d_gene: -; abundance: -; len: 13; j_gene: TRBJ1-6; v_gene: TRBV12-5